This entry describes one TCR beta chain. Antigen unknown. The CDR3 contains 14 residues. Germline CDR1 reads SNHLY; CDR2 reads FYNNEI. Losses at the gene ends were 7 bases for V and 5 bases for J; bases not matched to a gene: 8. CD25-based Treg depletion was applied to purified naive CD4+ T cells. Constant-region reverse primers amplified full-length variable regions, followed by semi-nested Nested Universal Primer A PCR. TCRdb re-derived calls from the 5' RACE reads in MiXCR, one entry per CDR3 protein. The table lists about 55,000 distinct CDR3 sequences, about 15% of them singletons, with 2% to 2.5% in the top ten. Study-level findings and limits: The TCR gene usage of tumor memory CD4+ T cells clustered together with blood and lymph node memory CD4+ cells and with lymph node naive CD4+ cells. Tumor-infiltrating Treg TCR alpha and beta sequences overlapped most with tumor naive CD4+ T cells, then blood naive.

Sequenced material: naive CD4+ T cells sorted from blood. As for subset: naive CD4+ T cells, CD4+CD45RA+CD25-. The genes are TRBV2 and TRBJ1-2; 9 nucleotides align to TRBD1. The TCR originated in a female donor with breast cancer. This chain's CDR3 is CASTRDRVYYGYTF. CDR3 in DNA: TGTGCCAGCACCCGGGACAGGGTTTATTATGGCTACACCTTC.